Shown below are 18 T cell receptor beta chains from a single sample sequenced in a study of T cells after yellow fever vaccination. TCRdb re-called the 5' RACE reads through MiXCR, storing one row per CDR3 protein. The repertoire has approximately 330,000 distinct CDR3 sequences, 9.5% to 15% of them found once; the top ten carry 3.2%. Sequenced material: CD4+ T cells sorted from PBMCs, taken 15 days after the yellow fever booster vaccination. The source of these receptors is a man younger than 30 who received the YFV17D yellow fever vaccine.

The chain carries TRBV7-2 and TRBJ2-3, with 8 bases that match TRBD2. This CDR3 is built from 16 residues. Trimming at V came to 5 bases and at J to 5 bases, leaving 12 bases not matched to a gene. Germline V gene sequence: CDR1 SGHTA, CDR2 FQGNSA. The CDR3: CASSGGTSRSIDTQYF. CDR3 DNA: TGTGCCAGCAGCGGGGGGACTAGTCGTTCAATAGATACGCAGTATTTT.

This chain links TRBV30 with TRBJ2-7; 9 positions agree with TRBD1. This CDR3 spans 13 amino acids. The germline CDR1 and CDR2 sequences are GTSNPN and SVGIG (reference sequence). J was trimmed by 5 bases and V by 1 base; bases with no gene match: 3. The CDR3 protein is CAWSEGQGDEQYF. CDR3 DNA sequence: TGTGCCTGGAGTGAGGGACAGGGCGACGAGCAGTACTTC.

This clonotype was seen more than once but under ten times. The genes are TRBV10-3 and TRBJ2-7, with TRBD1 as a possible D gene (5 bases). Trimming left V 4 bases short and J 0 bases short, with 13 bases between. Germline V gene lookup returns CDR1 ENHRY and CDR2 SYGVKD. The CDR3 runs to 15 residues. The CDR3 here is CAISGEDTSSYEQYV. The CDR3, as DNA: TGTGCCATCAGTGGAGAGGACACTTCCTCCTACGAGCAGTACGTC.

This clonotype was observed a few times. The chain employs TRBV10-3 and TRBJ2-1; 8 bases align to TRBD2. This CDR3 has 15 amino acids. Germline lookup yields CDR1 ENHRY and CDR2 SYGVKD. The V gene end was trimmed by 2 bases and the J gene end by 10 bases; junction bases not matched to a gene: 10. CDR3: CAISETSGGLEEQFF. The CDR3 region has the DNA TGTGCCATCAGTGAGACCAGCGGGGGTTTGGAAGAGCAGTTCTTC.

The chain employs TRBV9 and TRBJ1-5; tentatively, D is TRBD1 (6 bases). This CDR3 has 14 amino acids. Per germline, CDR1 SGDLS and CDR2 YYNGEE. The ends were cut back, 4 bases at V and 3 bases at J, with 11 bases in the middle. The CDR3 reads CASSNRDTNQPQHF. The CDR3 DNA follows: TGTGCCAGCAGCAACCGGGACACCAATCAGCCCCAGCATTTT.

The genes are TRBV10-3 and TRBJ2-3; 7 nucleotides agree with TRBD1. The CDR3 extends over 14 amino acids. J lost 2 bases, V lost 2 bases, and 1 base had no gene match. Germline-derived CDR1 and CDR2 are ENHRY and SYGVKD. The CDR3 sequence is CAISEGQATDTQYF. The CDR3 bases are TGTGCCATCAGTGAGGGACAGGCCACAGATACGCAGTATTTT.

This rearrangement joins TRBV7-9 to TRBJ1-2, with D unclear. The V gene's germline CDR1 is SEHNR and CDR2 FQNEAQ (reference sequence). CDR3 size: 12 residues. With 2 bases removed from V and 9 bases from J, the gap between germline ends came to 10 bases. The CDR3 sequence is CASSLPGSSYTF. CDR3 bases: TGTGCCAGCAGCTTACCCGGTTCAAGCTACACCTTC.

This rearrangement joins TRBV5-4 to TRBJ2-3, with D hard to call. V was shortened by 2 bases and J by 2 bases, with 6 bases between the two germline ends. CDR1 is SGHNT and CDR2 is YYREEE in the germline V gene (reference sequence). The CDR3 covers 13 residues. CDR3 DNA: TGTGCCAGCAGCTTTTTCCTCACAGATACGCAGTATTTT. This gives the protein CASSFFLTDTQYF.

This clonotype was detected many times. The V call is TRBV12-3 or TRBV12-4, the J call TRBJ2-6, with unresolved D. CDR3 length: 12 amino acids. V dropped 3 bases and J dropped 4 bases, with 1 base sitting between them. CDR3 residues: CASSFGANVLTF. The CDR3 DNA sequence: TGTGCCAGCAGTTTCGGGGCCAACGTCCTGACTTTC.

The gene calls are TRBV6-5 and TRBJ2-5; D gene ambiguous. Between the trimmed V and J ends, which lost 2 bases and 9 bases, there was a span of 22 bases. Germline loops: CDR1 MNHEY, CDR2 SVGAGI. This CDR3 contains 16 residues. CDR3 sequence reads: CASSYRNGPDLMAQYF. CDR3 nucleotide sequence: TGTGCCAGCAGTTACCGGAACGGCCCGGACCTGATGGCCCAGTACTTC.

This clonotype was seen more than once but under ten times. V is TRBV3-1 and J is TRBJ1-4; D possibly corresponds to TRBD1 (6 bases). The V gene lost 5 bases and the J gene lost 6 bases, with 13 bases spanning the gap. The CDR3 spans 14 residues. Germline V gene lookup returns CDR1 LGHDT and CDR2 YNNKEL (reference sequence). This chain's CDR3 is CASSYRVRDEKLFF. As DNA, the CDR3 is TGTGCCAGCAGCTACAGGGTTCGGGATGAAAAACTGTTTTTT.

At least ten counts were recorded for this clonotype. The V gene is TRBV20-1, the J gene TRBJ2-7; 15 nucleotides agree with TRBD2. Germline V gene lookup returns CDR1 DFQATT and CDR2 SNEGSKA (reference sequence). J lost 2 bases, V lost 5 bases, and 1 base had no gene match. The CDR3 has 14 residues. This CDR3 is CSAWTSGGAYEQYF. CDR3 DNA sequence: TGCAGTGCTTGGACTAGCGGGGGGGCCTACGAGCAGTACTTC.

This clonotype occurred a few times. The rearrangement joins TRBV11-2 to TRBJ2-2; D unresolved. V was clipped by 0 bases and J by 8 bases, with 16 bases between them. Germline CDR1 and CDR2: SGHAT and FQNNGV. There are 16 residues in the CDR3. CDR3 coding DNA: TGTGCCAGCAGCTTAGATCGCCGGGTAGAGATGGGGGAGCTGTTTTTT. It translates to CASSLDRRVEMGELFF. The full variable domain, its missing parts supplied by reference TRBV11-2 and TRBJ2-2, is EAGVAQSPRYKIIEKRQSVAFWCNPISGHATLYWYQQILGQGPKLLIQFQNNGVVDDSQLPKDRFSAERLKGVDSTLKIQPAKLEDSAVYLCASSLDRRVEMGELFFGEGSRLTVL.

This clonotype was seen more than once but under ten times. The V call is TRBV7-2, the J call TRBJ2-1; D is undetermined. Per germline, CDR1 SGHTA and CDR2 FQGNSA. Trimming cost V 5 bases and J 6 bases, with 14 bases left between them. This CDR3 is built from 14 residues. Written as DNA, the CDR3 is TGTGCCAGCAGCCCACGCGGCTTCCGCAATGAGCAGTTCTTC. It yields the protein CASSPRGFRNEQFF. The full variable domain, in which reference TRBV7-2 and TRBJ2-1 provide the parts outside the CDR3, is GAGVSQSPSNKVTEKGKDVELRCDPISGHTALYWYRQSLGQGLEFLIYFQGNSAPDKSGLPSDRFSAERTGGSVSTLTIQRTQQEDSAVYLCASSPRGFRNEQFFGPGTRLTVL.

The genes are TRBV6-1 and TRBJ1-5, with 9 bases fitting TRBD1. CDR3 length equals 14 residues. Per germline, CDR1 MNHNS and CDR2 SASEGT. The V and J ends lost 11 bases and 4 bases, in that order; junction bases with no gene match: 9. The CDR3 loop is CASRTGERNQPQHF. The DNA of the CDR3 is TGTGCCTCACGGACAGGGGAACGTAATCAGCCCCAGCATTTT.

This clonotype was picked up a small number of times. The rearrangement joins TRBV20-1 to TRBJ2-7, with unresolved D. CDR3 length equals 11 residues. V lost 5 bases to trimming and J lost 3 bases, with 8 bases between them. Germline V CDR1 and CDR2: DFQATT, SNEGSKA (reference sequence). The CDR3 coding sequence is TGCAGTGCTTTCCCTTTCTACGAGCAGTACGTC. This gives the protein CSAFPFYEQYV.

This clonotype has only a few counts. The rearrangement uses TRBV7-9 and TRBJ2-7; the D gene could be TRBD1 or TRBD2 (5 bases each). Germline-derived CDR1 and CDR2 are SEHNR and FQNEAQ (reference sequence). The CDR3 has 16 residues. Trimming took 4 bases from V and 3 from J, leaving 19 bases between them. CDR3 in DNA: TGTGCCAGCAGCTCGTTTCGGGGCGTGCAAAGCTACGAGCAGTACTTC. This codes for CASSSFRGVQSYEQYF.

This clonotype was picked up many times. The chain recombines TRBV18 with TRBJ2-7; 7 bases agree with TRBD2. V gave up 3 bases and J gave up 1 base; unmatched junction bases: 9. Germline V lookup: CDR1 KGHSH, CDR2 LQKENI. CDR3 length: 16 residues. The chain's CDR3 is CASSPFNGGSSYEQYV. The CDR3 DNA sequence: TGTGCCAGCTCACCTTTTAACGGGGGGTCGTCCTACGAGCAGTACGTC.